Detailed here is one T cell receptor (beta chain). Its target antigen remains unknown. Nothing much larger sits one base from this clone, and base qualities are not available. The CDR3 has 15 amino acids, counting the end cysteine and phenylalanine. Only the CDR3 part of the read is kept: 45 bases, read in frame from the first base. From V the trimming removes 3 bases and from J it removes 6 bases, while the gene matches leave 5 bases of the junction unaccounted for. The germline V gene (reference sequence) provides CDR1 DFQATT and CDR2 SNEGSKA. These data originate in a study of blood T cell repertoires in COVID-19 (dated by TCRdb to 2019 to 2021). Study-level background: Collaborator samples came from the United States, Italy and Spain and covered acute and convalescent phases of COVID-19. The repertoires were released in a freely available public database intended as a resource for research on the immune response to SARS-CoV-2. Deeply sampled blood TCRbeta repertoires from subjects exposed to, actively infected with, or recovered from COVID-19 were included in the dataset. The sample metadata nearly always contained a de-identified subject ID, COVID-19 status, age in years and sex. The samples were drawn from the first 160 participants of the ongoing ImmuneRACE study and from some 1,300 subjects provided by 6 global collaborators. Where HLA class I and class II types were available, the types were taken from metadata supplied by the sample provider, not from assay-based typing. The prospective study material was composed of cDNA or gDNA derived from T cells, B-cell-depleted T cells, or PBMCs.

The paper's findings and limits, for the study overall: Clinical and demographic metadata were provided uncurated, with the amount varying by source and participant.

The immunoSEQ Assay, a bias-controlled multiplex PCR, was used to amplify TCRbeta CDR3 regions from genomic DNA. Regarding the original processing steps: Nucleated cell counts per sample were estimated from amplification of reference gene primers within the assay. Sequence reads were collapsed and filtered to measure the absolute abundance of every unique TCRbeta CDR3 rearrangement. For each sample, productive Simpson clonality was calculated by taking the square root of Simpson's diversity index across productive rearrangements. What TCRdb holds here is the immuneACCESS table cut down to in-frame rearrangements. Part of the clones is not present; checked against another copy, under half of the missing clones reflect an unresolved V gene, and the others are unexplained. V, J and clone size derive from that table, while D and trimming were established from the DNA sequence. The sample profile shows some 300,000 clones; about 88% of them were found once. The ten largest clones add up to about 1.2% of the sample.

Whole blood was collected in K2EDTA tubes by collaborating institutions according to the institutions' own protocols. For TCRbeta analysis, collaborators shipped samples in one of three forms: frozen whole blood, isolated PBMCs, or DNA extracted from either of those sample types. Input material: peripheral blood. Recombination connected TRBV20-1 to TRBJ2-1, with 13 bases in between that match TRBD2. The clonotype was recovered from a man between 65 and 85 years old with acute or convalescent COVID-19. The CDR3 protein is CSASSGLAGVNEQFF. Here is the DNA: TGCAGTGCTAGTTCCGGACTAGCGGGAGTCAATGAGCAGTTCTTC.